These 14 T cell receptor beta chains were sequenced from one sample in a study of tissue T cells after allogeneic stem cell transplantation. Here immunoSEQ multiplex PCR was the method, and the copy in TCRdb shows in-frame clones only, minus some. The sample has around 7,000 clones; 50% are singletons. Time point meaning: mouse harvest day 7 after allogeneic transplant. The graft held 10^6 splenic CD5+ T cells and 10^7 T-cell-depleted bone marrow cells. The sample consisted of gut tissue. These receptors were obtained from a female BALB/c mouse given C57BL/6 T cells with graft-versus-host disease after an allogeneic hematopoietic cell transplant.

This clone was counted only a few times. Any gene name here is a mouse gene name. Read data end 1 residue before the CDR3 end; the end is taken from the germline J gene. The chain recombines TRBV26 with TRBJ2-7; D possibly corresponds to TRBD2 (5 bases). The CDR3 totals 13 residues. V lost 4 bases to trimming and J lost 2 bases, with 9 bases between them. Germline V CDR1 and CDR2: KGHPV, FQNQEV (reference sequence). The CDR3 reads CASSPRLPYEQYF. CDR3 DNA, as far as it was read: TGTGCCAGCAGTCCACGACTGCCCTATGAACAGTAC. The variable domain in full, with the rest retrieved from reference TRBV26 and TRBJ2-7, is NSKVIQTPRYLVKGQGQKAKMRCIPEKGHPVVFWYQQNKNNEFKFLINFQNQEVLQQIDMTEKRFSAECPSNSPCSLEIQSSEAGDSALYLCASSPRLPYEQYFGPGTRLTVL.

This clone was seen a few times. Gene and germline names: mouse. The CDR3 is CASSLPGAGEQYF. CDR3 DNA, as far as it was read: TGTGCCAGCAGTCTGCCGGGGGCGGGGGAACAGTAC. This chain connects TRBV26 to TRBJ2-7; D possibly matches TRBD1 or TRBD2 (6 bases each). The sequence runs out 1 residue before the end of the CDR3; the remainder is reconstructed from the germline J gene. V lost 2 bases and J lost 7, with 12 bases in between. The CDR3 is 13 residues long. CDR1 is KGHPV and CDR2 is FQNQEV in the germline V gene (reference sequence).

Points on this clone: Gene names and germline match the mouse. Read coverage stops 1 residue before the CDR3 terminus; the germline J gene supplies the remainder. The chain employs TRBV15 and TRBJ1-4; no definite D call. CDR3 size: 14 residues. V was cut by 2 bases and J by 0 bases, with 4 bases left in between. Germline V gene lookup returns CDR1 SGHND and CDR2 FRSKSL. The CDR3 region is CASSLRVSNERLFF. Incomplete CDR3 DNA: TGTGCCAGCAGTTTACGGGTTTCCAACGAAAGATTATTT.

This clone has a handful of counts. Gene names denote mouse genes. The read ends 1 residue early relative to the CDR3; the germline J gene fills the gap. The chain recombines TRBV26 with TRBJ1-3; 7 positions match TRBD1. This CDR3 has 13 residues. J gave up 3 bases and V 4 bases, and 0 bases lay outside the gene matches. CDR1 is KGHPV, CDR2 FQNQEV, per germline (reference sequence). CDR3 bases read: TGTGCCAGCAGTCGACAGGGTGGAAATACGCTCTAT. Its translation is CASSRQGGNTLY. The CDR3 in its entirety is CASSRQGGNTLYF.

To note about this clone: The listed genes are named as in mouse. The sequence runs out 1 residue before the end of the CDR3; the remainder is reconstructed from the germline J gene. The V call is TRBV2, the J call TRBJ1-3; D possibly corresponds to TRBD1 (5 bases). V lost 0 bases to trimming and J lost 0 bases, with 6 bases between them. The germline V gene has CDR1 LGHNA and CDR2 YSYQKL. This CDR3 comprises 15 residues. Partial CDR3 DNA: TGTGCCAGCAGCCAAGATGGGGGTTCTGGAAATACGCTCTAT. It is translated as CASSQDGGSGNTLY. The full CDR3 protein is CASSQDGGSGNTLYF.

Worth noting for this clone: All gene names here are mouse names. The read is 1 residue too short to cover the CDR3 end, so that end is filled in from the germline J gene. V gene TRBV26 combines with J gene TRBJ1-1; no definite D call. Germline V lookup: CDR1 KGHPV, CDR2 FQNQEV (reference sequence). Trimming took off 0 bases at V and 0 bases at J, with 8 bases between the two ends. This CDR3 contains 15 residues. CDR3 DNA, as far as it was read: TGTGCCAGCAGTCTGTCCGGGAATGCAAACACAGAAGTCTTC. Amino acid sequence: CASSLSGNANTEVF. The full CDR3 protein is CASSLSGNANTEVFF.

Worth noting for this clone: The gene names here belong to mouse. The missing CDR3 end, 1 residue past where the read stops, is filled in from the germline J gene. The chain carries TRBV19 and TRBJ2-5; 7 nucleotides align to TRBD2. V lost 5 bases and J lost 1; bases outside the gene matches: 1. The CDR3 spans 13 residues. Per germline, CDR1 FNHDT and CDR2 SITEND (reference sequence). The CDR3 spells CASRGGDQDTQYF. The covered CDR3 bases are TGTGCCAGCAGGGGGGGGGACCAAGACACCCAGTAC. The complete variable domain, with remaining parts taken from reference TRBV19 and TRBJ2-5, reads GGIITQTPKFLIGQEGQKLTLKCQQNFNHDTMYWYRQDSGKGLRLIYYSITENDLQKGDLSEGYDASREKKSSFSLTVTSAQKNEMAVFLCASRGGDQDTQYFGPGTRLLVL.

This clone appeared once. Germline and genes: mouse. The read ends 1 residue shy of where the CDR3 ends; the end is completed using the germline J gene. The chain has TRBV26 and TRBJ2-1, with a possible D match to TRBD1 (6 bases). Germline values: CDR1 KGHPV, CDR2 FQNQEV (reference sequence). This CDR3 is 13 amino acids long. Deletions cut 4 bases from V and 4 bases from J, with 8 bases between. The sequenced CDR3 bases are TGTGCCAGCAGTCCCGACAGGTATGCTGAGCAGTTC. Its translation is CASSPDRYAEQF. In full, the CDR3 reads CASSPDRYAEQFF. The complete variable domain, with remaining parts taken from reference TRBV26 and TRBJ2-1, reads NSKVIQTPRYLVKGQGQKAKMRCIPEKGHPVVFWYQQNKNNEFKFLINFQNQEVLQQIDMTEKRFSAECPSNSPCSLEIQSSEAGDSALYLCASSPDRYAEQFFGPGTRLTVL.

As regards this clone: Each gene name is a mouse one. CDR3: CASSQDTQYF. Incomplete CDR3 DNA: TGTGCCAGCAGTCAAGACACCCAGTAC. The chain recombines TRBV26 with TRBJ2-5; D call uncertain. The sequence runs out 1 residue before the end of the CDR3; the remainder is reconstructed from the germline J gene. Germline V gene lookup returns CDR1 KGHPV and CDR2 FQNQEV (reference sequence). Trimming took 4 bases from V and 4 from J, leaving 0 bases between them. The CDR3 is 10 amino acids.

Concerning this clone: Gene names and germline match the mouse. The CDR3 extends 1 residue past the end of the read, so its final part is completed from the germline J gene. The V gene is TRBV31, the J gene TRBJ2-7, with 9 positions matching TRBD1. The CDR3 spans 14 residues. V shed 0 bases and J 3 bases; nucleotides not matched to a gene: 3. Germline V gives CDR1 GKSSPN, CDR2 SITVG. The sequenced part of the CDR3 DNA is TGTGCCTGGAGTCTAGGGACAGGGAACTATGAACAGTAC. This sequence encodes CAWSLGTGNYEQY. In full, the CDR3 reads CAWSLGTGNYEQYF.

For this clone: Each gene name is a mouse one. The read falls 1 residue short of the CDR3 end, and the missing part is taken from the germline J gene. The chain is built from TRBV3 and TRBJ1-4; 7 nucleotides line up with TRBD1. The J segment lost 3 bases and the V segment lost 3 bases, leaving 1 base of the junction unmatched. The CDR3 sequence is 14 residues long. The germline CDR1 and CDR2 sequences are SNHLY and FYNGKV (reference sequence). CDR3 DNA (partial): TGTGCCAGCAGCTTGACAGGGCCCAACGAAAGATTATTT. Its translation: CASSLTGPNERLF. The entire CDR3 protein is CASSLTGPNERLFF. Complete variable domain (other parts from reference TRBV3 and TRBJ1-4): GPKVLQIPSHQIIDMGQMVTLNCDPVSNHLYFYWYKQILGQQMEFLVNFYNGKVMEKSKLFKDQFSVERPDGSYFTLKIQPTALEDSAVYFCASSLTGPNERLFFGHGTKLSVL.

Notes on this clone: Each gene name is a mouse one. The read ends 1 residue shy of where the CDR3 ends; the end is completed using the germline J gene. The genes are TRBV26 and TRBJ1-5; 7 bases fit TRBD1. CDR1 is KGHPV, CDR2 FQNQEV, per germline (reference sequence). Germline trimming cut 4 bases from V and 5 bases from J; bases unmatched to any gene: 2. This CDR3 has 13 residues. The covered CDR3 bases are TGTGCCAGCAGTCCTGGGACAGACCAGGCTCCGCTT. Its protein is CASSPGTDQAPL. The CDR3 as a whole reads CASSPGTDQAPLF.

This clone has a handful of counts. Genes and germline come from the mouse. The CDR3 end is not reached by the read, which stops 1 residue before it; the germline J gene fills it in. The V and J genes are TRBV17 and TRBJ1-6; tentatively, D is TRBD1 (5 bases). TRBJ1-6 is reported as an ORF; its role is uncertain. Between the trimmed V and J ends, which lost 6 bases and 0 bases, there was a span of 6 bases. CDR1 and CDR2 from the germline V gene are MNHDT and YYDKIL. CDR3 length equals 14 residues. The sequenced CDR3 bases are TGTGCTAGCAGGGACATTTCCTATAATTCGCCCCTCTAC. Protein product: CASRDISYNSPLY. The CDR3 as a whole reads CASRDISYNSPLYF.

As to this clone: Gene and germline names: mouse. The CDR3 extends 1 residue past the end of the read, so its final part is completed from the germline J gene. This rearrangement joins TRBV12-2 to TRBJ2-1; D is perhaps TRBD1 (6 bases). Germline CDR1 reads SGHLS; CDR2 reads HYDKME. The CDR3 is 14 residues long. Trimming took off 5 bases at V and 1 base at J, with 11 bases between the two ends. Here the CDR3 reads CASCPGTNYAEQFF. The sequenced CDR3 bases are TGTGCCAGCTGTCCCGGGACAAACTATGCTGAGCAGTTC.